This T cell receptor beta chain was sequenced in a study of cytomegalovirus exposure and HLA in healthy donors (dated by TCRdb to about 2017). Looking at the study overall: According to an earlier analysis of 550 to 700 of the donors, roughly 180 million T cells yielded 117 million unique TCR beta sequences and about 280 Gb of sequence data. To predict cytomegalovirus infection status, the study combined high-throughput TCR immunosequencing, statistical association of individual TCRs with disease status, and machine learning. A later analysis re-examined previously published TCR beta repertoires from about 700 donors and added high-resolution HLA genotyping to investigate patterns of TCR occurrence. Every repertoire in the discovery cohort had been generated on one and the same sequencing platform. Rather than drawing on any new phenotypic data, the later analysis identified candidate immune exposures from TCR beta sequences and the way those sequences occurred across donors. Donor age, sex, ethnicity and CMV serostatus were compiled alongside the repertoire data. The study profiled the T cell repertoires of more than 500 subjects by immunosequencing and related them to cytomegalovirus serostatus. In an earlier analysis of several hundred of the donors, high-throughput TCR beta sequencing was used to judge whether each TCR beta V gene segment behaved as functional or pseudogenic. Roughly five DR-DQ haplotypes were handled as single units for association and clustering, since linkage in the cohort was strong. Typing coverage varied by locus: roughly 629-640 donors for A, B, C, DRB1 and DQB1; more than 500 for DQA1; over 600 for DPA1; roughly 450 for DPB1. The study was designed to test whether signatures of past pathogen exposure could be identified by cataloging public T cell receptors. In addition to the first cohort of about 650 subjects, a separate validation cohort of 120 different subjects was used. Genome-wide SNP genotypes for about 60% of the roughly 700 donors were used in a later genetic analysis, which treated that subset as a discovery cohort. The genetic ancestry cluster associated with self-reported Caucasian donors included roughly four fifths of the approximately 400 genotyped donors. Both class I and class II loci were covered by HLA typing, at four-digit resolution. Among some 410 genotyped donors of the cohort, an average of approximately 250,000 unique TCR beta nucleotide sequences were sequenced per donor, roughly 20% of them non-productive. An early release covering just under 650 HLA-typed donors comprised 250 to 350 gigabases of sequencing data and around 86 million unique TCR sequences. Results the study describes overall, beyond this receptor: In a later analysis, most CMV-associated TCR beta chains were found to appear HLA-restricted, with HLA associations seemingly driven largely by CMV exposure. A later analysis reported that several top co-occurrence clusters appeared linked to parvovirus B19, influenza, CMV and Epstein-Barr virus. Some IMGT-functional V segments, including TRBV6-2 and TRBV6-3, could not be told apart with the 87-base-pair reads, so those segments were excluded. A group of highly shared sequence variants was considered likely to be a technical artifact of the sequencing pipeline. CMV serostatus was the only immune exposure information available for the cohort. Only TCR beta chains were sequenced in this cohort, and the absence of alpha or paired-chain data limited detectable features. The earlier analysis of some 560 of the donors excluded approximately 15 rarely observed V segments, including chromosome 9 orphons, because counts were too low. In a later analysis, the rate of TCR association differed among HLA loci, with DRB1 alleles having the most associated TCRs and HLA-C alleles having the fewest. In an earlier analysis of approximately 590 of the donors, most TCR beta V segments appeared in productive rearrangements about 87% or about 30% of the time, broadly matching IMGT annotations. HLA typing was unavailable for some donors at each locus, so association tests used only the typed subset. It was suggested by the authors that the approach could potentially be generalized to other disease states and immunological phenotypes. V-gene and J-gene trimming of TCR beta chains was associated with a missense DCLRE1C variant in a later genetic analysis, and the association was replicated in an independent cohort. The study listed over 150 TCR beta chains as associated with cytomegalovirus. Linkage disequilibrium might explain the correlated functional status among segregating V segments, but an unknown experimental factor could not be ruled out. A later analysis found that HLA-associated TCR beta chains were more clonally expanded and had lower generation probabilities than equally common non-associated chains. A few of the identified cytomegalovirus-associated TCR beta chains were confirmed in vitro to be specific for cytomegalovirus antigens. The classifier was reported to diagnose cytomegalovirus status with high specificity and sensitivity in both the original cohort and the validation cohort. A later analysis associated about 18,000 TCR beta sequences with specific HLA alleles at a false discovery rate of 0.05. A further reported finding was that TCR beta sequences accurately predicted the HLA-A and HLA-B alleles for most subjects in the first cohort. Presence/absence analyses assumed roughly uniform sequencing depth across donors, an assumption that may not hold. When HLA alleles, especially DR and DQ, strongly co-occurred, attributing TCR associations to individual alleles was difficult. According to a later genetic analysis, donors in an Asian-associated ancestry cluster had fewer N-insertions in productive TCRs than the roughly 670-donor mean. Across donors, most TCR sequences were observed very rarely, whereas some public TCRs were present in many individuals.

CDR1 is given as SNHLY and CDR2 as FYNNEI, both from the germline V gene. The cysteine opens and the phenylalanine closes a CDR3 of 17 amino acids. Only the CDR3 part of the read is kept: 51 bases, read in frame from the first base. V has 3 bases trimmed and J has 4 bases trimmed; junction bases matching no gene number 7. Concerning this clone: Its recognized antigen is unknown.

Libraries came from the immunoSEQ multiplex PCR assay. The multiplex PCR relied on a mix of 60 forward primers for TCR Vbeta segments and 13 reverse primers for TCR Jbeta segments. A multiplex PCR assay on genomic DNA amplified the CDR3 region of rearranged TCR beta genes. The amplified TCR beta libraries were sequenced on the Illumina HiSeq System as 87-base-pair reads. Turning to the authors' computational methods: In a later analysis, about 80 million unique TCR beta chains were counted across the 650 to 700 repertoires, and around 10 million of these chains were shared by at least two donors. A nearest-neighbor algorithm error-corrected the raw reads and collapsed the reads into unique sequences, merging closely related sequences to remove PCR and sequencing errors. To assign V, D and J gene segments, CDR3 sequences were aligned to IMGT reference sequences. For a sequence to be retained, at least a six-nucleotide match to both a V gene segment and a J gene segment was required. Rearrangements were classified as productive when the CDR3 lacked stop codons and remained in frame with V and J, and all other rearrangements were classified as non-productive. Following IMGT convention, CDR3 was defined as the stretch from the second conserved V-encoded cysteine up to the conserved J-encoded phenylalanine. The earlier analysis of a few hundred of the donors excluded any sequence lacking an unambiguous match to a single V gene segment. In an earlier analysis of 500 to 750 of the donors, V segments were called functional above 56.7% productive rearrangements and were called segregating when the between-donor standard deviation exceeded 5%. A statistical classification framework was built to diagnose cytomegalovirus status from the catalog of TCR beta chain sequences. In a later analysis, V and J genes were assigned by comparing TCR nucleotide sequences against IMGT/GENE-DB human TR gene sequences. In a later analysis, CDR3 sequences and most-parsimonious VDJ recombination scenarios were assigned using the TCRdist pipeline. In a later analysis, every TCR beta chain was defined by the combination of its CDR3 amino acid sequence and its V-gene family, and reads without a unique V-gene family were dropped. In a later analysis, 450 to 600 highly shared, low-generation-probability nucleotide sequences were removed to address suspected cross-contamination and a sequencing artifact. A later analysis calculated a clonal expansion index for each public chain from normalized within-repertoire ranks of inferred template counts. A later analysis computed generation probabilities with a VDJ recombination model fitted to out-of-frame rearrangements, and checked the results against IGoR. In a later analysis, hypergeometric tests were used to score TCR-TCR, TCR-HLA and TCR-CMV co-occurrence, with a repertoire-size bias correction applied to TCR pairs. False discovery rates were estimated in a later analysis by permuting HLA or CMV assignments 20 times. A later analysis grouped co-occurring TCRs with DBSCAN, adding TCRdist sequence similarity when clustering within HLA-allele-positive subsets. For co-occurrence clustering, repertoires with fewer than 30,000 or more than 120,000 public chains were excluded, along with four or five repertoires with anomalous nucleotide sharing. TCRdb holds this immuneACCESS table with in-frame rearrangements only. Some clones are missing; in checked studies, unresolved V genes explain under half, and the rest has no known cause. That table is the source of V, J and clone size, and D and trimming were worked out from the DNA. The table held for this sample gives 30,000 to 40,000 clones. Clones ranked in the top ten supply about 6% of the sample.

The cohort comprised more than 550 healthy bone marrow donors. All cohort members were sampled while nominally healthy, although unrecorded immune exposures were likely present. Of the roughly 720 cohort members, roughly 300 had positive CMV serostatus and just over 350 had negative CMV serostatus, and CMV serostatus was not recorded for the donor. Each donor provided a peripheral blood sample, and peripheral blood mononuclear cells were used for TCR beta sequencing. The Qiagen DNeasy Blood Extraction Kit was used to extract genomic DNA from the blood cell samples. Specimen: PBMCs. The clonotype was recovered from a human donor in good health. The V and J segments used are TRBV2 and TRBJ1-5, with TRBD1 identical over 12 junction bases. CDR3 loop: CASSERGQGAGNQPQHF. The nucleotide sequence is given as TGTGCCAGCAGTGAGAGGGGACAGGGGGCGGGAAATCAGCCCCAGCATTTT.